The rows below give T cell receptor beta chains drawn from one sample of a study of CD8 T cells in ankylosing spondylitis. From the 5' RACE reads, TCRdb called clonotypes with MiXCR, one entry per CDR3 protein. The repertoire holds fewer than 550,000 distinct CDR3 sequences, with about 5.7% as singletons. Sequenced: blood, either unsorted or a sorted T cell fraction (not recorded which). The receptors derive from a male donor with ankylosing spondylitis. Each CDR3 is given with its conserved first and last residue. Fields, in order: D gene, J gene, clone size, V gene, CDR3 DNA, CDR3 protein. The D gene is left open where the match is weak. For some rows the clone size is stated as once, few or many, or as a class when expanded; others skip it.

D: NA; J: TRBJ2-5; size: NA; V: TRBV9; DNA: TGTGCCAGCAGCGTAGACCCTTCCCTTCAAGAGACCCAGTACTTC; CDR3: CASSVDPSLQETQYF
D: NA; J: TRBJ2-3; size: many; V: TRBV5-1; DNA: TGCGCCAGCAGCGGTGGAGGGGCCAGCATGGATACGCAGTATTTT; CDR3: CASSGGGASMDTQYF
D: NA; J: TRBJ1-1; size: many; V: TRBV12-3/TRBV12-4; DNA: TGTGCGTCAGGGGCAGCCTCGAACACTGAAGCTTTCTTT; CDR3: CASGAASNTEAFF
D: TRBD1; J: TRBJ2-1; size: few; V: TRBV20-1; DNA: TGCAGTGCACTTGACCGACAGGGACCCCACCTGGTCTTC; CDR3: CSALDRQGPHLVF
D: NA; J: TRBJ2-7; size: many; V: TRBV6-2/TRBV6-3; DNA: TGTGCCAGCAGTTACCAATACAGTACCTCGGGGTACTTC; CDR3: CASSYQYSTSGYF
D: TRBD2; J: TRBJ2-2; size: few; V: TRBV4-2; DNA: TGTGCCAGCAGCCAAGGACTCGGGAGGGTTTTAGGCGGGGAGCTGTTTTTT; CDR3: CASSQGLGRVLGGELFF
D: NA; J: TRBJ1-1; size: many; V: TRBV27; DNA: TGTGCCAGCAGTTTATTGTCGGGGTGGGCTGAAGCTTTCTTT; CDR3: CASSLLSGWAEAFF
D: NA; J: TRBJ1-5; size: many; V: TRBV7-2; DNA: TGTGCCAGCAGCTTAAGATATTCGGCCCAGCCCCAGCATTTT; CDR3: CASSLRYSAQPQHF
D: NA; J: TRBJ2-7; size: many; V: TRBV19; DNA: TGTGCCAGTAGTTCCAGACACACCACCTACGAGCAGTACTTC; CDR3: CASSSRHTTYEQYF
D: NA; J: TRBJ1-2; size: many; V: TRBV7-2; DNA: TGTGCCAGCAGCTTAGCGAGCAGCGGGGCGAGCTATGGCTACACCTTC; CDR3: CASSLASSGASYGYTF
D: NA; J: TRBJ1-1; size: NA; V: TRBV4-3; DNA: TGCGCCAGCAGCCCAGCAGGGACCATGAACACTGAAGCTTTCTTT; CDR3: CASSPAGTMNTEAFF
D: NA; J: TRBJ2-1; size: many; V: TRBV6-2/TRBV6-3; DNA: TGTGCCAGCTCCTATGGAGGGGATGAGCAGTTCTTC; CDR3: CASSYGGDEQFF
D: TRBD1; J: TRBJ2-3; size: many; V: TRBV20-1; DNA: TGCAGTGCTTTAAGACAGGGCGTGAATACGCAGTATTTT; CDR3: CSALRQGVNTQYF
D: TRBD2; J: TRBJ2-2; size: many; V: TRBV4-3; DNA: TGCGCCAGCAGCCAAGATTGGCCAGCGGGAGGCTTCGGGGAGCTGTTTTTT; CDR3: CASSQDWPAGGFGELFF
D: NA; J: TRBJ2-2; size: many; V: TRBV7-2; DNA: TGTGCCAGCAGCCCCTACCGTGAGGGGGAGCTGTTTTTT; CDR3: CASSPYREGELFF
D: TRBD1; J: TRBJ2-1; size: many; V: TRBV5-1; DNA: TGCGCCAGCAGCTTGGAAGGGACAGGGTTTTCGGTTTGGTTCTTC; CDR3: CASSLEGTGFSVWFF
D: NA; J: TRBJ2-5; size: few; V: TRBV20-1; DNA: TGCAGTTCGAAGAGAAGCGCCCAAGAGACCCAGTACTTC; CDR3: CSSKRSAQETQYF
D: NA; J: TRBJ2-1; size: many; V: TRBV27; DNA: TGTGCCAGCAGTTTAGGGTATGGATTAGACAATGAGCAGTTCTTC; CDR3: CASSLGYGLDNEQFF
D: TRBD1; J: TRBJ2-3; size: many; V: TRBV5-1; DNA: TGCGCCAGCAGCTTGACAGGGGGTTACGGCACAGATACGCAGTATTTT; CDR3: CASSLTGGYGTDTQYF
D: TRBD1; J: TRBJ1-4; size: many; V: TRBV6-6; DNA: TGTGCCAGCTCGACAGGGGGAGAAAAACTGTTTTTT; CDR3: CASSTGGEKLFF